This T cell receptor beta chain originates from a study of T-cell memory formation after mild COVID-19. The CDR3 length is 15 residues. The germline CDR1 and CDR2 sequences are MGHDK and SYGVNS. Trimming removed 3 bases from V and 2 bases from J; junction bases left unmatched: 4. Via MiXCR, TCRdb re-called the 5' RACE reads, giving one row per CDR3 protein. The sample includes 400,000 or so distinct CDR3 sequences, around 21% of them seen just once. This clonotype came up many times. The sequence was collected from an adult woman who had mild COVID-19 (a few samples of this study predate the infection). Cell type and time point are not known. J is TRBJ2-7 and V is TRBV25-1, with 10 nucleotides matching TRBD1. Material: PBMCs or a T cell subset sorted from them (not recorded which). CDR3 DNA: TGTGCCAGCAGTGATCAGGACAGGGGGGCCTACGAGCAGTACTTC. This encodes CASSDQDRGAYEQYF.